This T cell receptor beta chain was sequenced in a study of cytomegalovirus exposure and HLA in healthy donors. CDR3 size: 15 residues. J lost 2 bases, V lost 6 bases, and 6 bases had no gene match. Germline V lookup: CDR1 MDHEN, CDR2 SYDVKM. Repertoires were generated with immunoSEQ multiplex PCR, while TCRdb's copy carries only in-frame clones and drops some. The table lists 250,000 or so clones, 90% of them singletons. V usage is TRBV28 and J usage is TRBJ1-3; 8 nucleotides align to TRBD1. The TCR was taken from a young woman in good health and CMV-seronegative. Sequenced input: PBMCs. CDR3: CASRTPDRAGNTIYF. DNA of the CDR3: TGTGCCAGCAGGACCCCGGACAGGGCTGGAAACACCATATATTTT.